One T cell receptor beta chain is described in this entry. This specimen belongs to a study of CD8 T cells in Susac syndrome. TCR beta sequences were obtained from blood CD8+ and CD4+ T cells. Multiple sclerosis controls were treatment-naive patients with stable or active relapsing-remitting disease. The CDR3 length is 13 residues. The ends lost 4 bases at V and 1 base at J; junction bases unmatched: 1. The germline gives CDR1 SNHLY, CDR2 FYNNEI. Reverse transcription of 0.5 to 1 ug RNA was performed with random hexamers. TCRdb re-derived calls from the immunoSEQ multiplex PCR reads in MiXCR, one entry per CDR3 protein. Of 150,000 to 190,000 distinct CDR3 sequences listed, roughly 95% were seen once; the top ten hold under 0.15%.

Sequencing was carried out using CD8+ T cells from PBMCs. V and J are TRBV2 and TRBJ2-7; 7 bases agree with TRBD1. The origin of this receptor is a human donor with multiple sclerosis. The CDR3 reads CASSVTGSYEQYF. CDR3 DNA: TGTGCCAGCAGTGTGACAGGGTCCTACGAGCAGTACTTC.